This TCR beta chain was obtained from a study of T cell repertoires in cytomegalovirus infection. Across the whole study: Indicated by public TCR beta signatures were CMV infection and matching HLA type.

Trimming shortened V by 6 bases and J by 4 bases, and 12 bases separated the two germline ends. Germline V gene lookup returns CDR1 SEHNR and CDR2 FQNEAQ (reference sequence). The CDR3 extends over 13 amino acids. Regarding the study as a whole: CMV carriers having the relevant HLA were flagged by cumulative public TCR beta family frequency. CMV-specific TCR beta clonotypes restricted by HLA-C were the ones dominating the ex vivo response.

This clonotype has more than one count but fewer than ten. Its target is unknown. MiXCR, run by TCRdb on the reads, gives a single entry per CDR3 protein. The sample has 28,000 or so distinct CDR3 sequences, 15% to 20% seen once. The material was CD8+ T cells from cultured PBMCs, obtained from culture after CMV antigen stimulation. The receptor's source is a human donor in good health (CMV status not recorded). Some clones in this sample may be carry-over from other donors' samples. This chain uses TRBV7-9 with TRBJ1-1, with D unresolved. CDR3 loop: CASSRHQTTEAFF. The CDR3 bases are TGTGCCAGCAGTCGGCACCAGACCACTGAAGCTTTCTTT. Filled out from reference TRBV7-9 and TRBJ1-1, the complete variable domain reads DTGVSQNPRHKITKRGQNVTFRCDPISEHNRLYWYRQTLGQGPEFLTYFQNEAQLEKSRLLSDRFSAERPKGSFSTLEIQRTEQGDSAMYLCASSRHQTTEAFFGQGTRLTVV.